The rows below give T cell receptor beta chains drawn from one sample of a study of blood T cells in healthy people across ages. TCRdb recomputed calls from the 5' RACE reads with MiXCR, one row per CDR3 protein. The table has about 940,000 distinct CDR3 sequences, 45% to 50% seen once; the top ten hold roughly 13%. The sample taken for sequencing was blood. The origin of the receptors is a man aged 25-45 years in good health. The CDR3 runs from the conserved cysteine through the conserved F or W. A D gene is named only where the DNA matches it firmly. Not all rows give a size; the values are once, few, many and, for expanded clones, a class.

>TRBV11-2|TRBJ2-7|-|-
TGTGCCAGCAGCTTAGAGGCGGGCCAGGGGTACGAGCAGTACTTC
CASSLEAGQGYEQYF
>TRBV7-8|TRBJ2-1|-|TRBD2
TGTGCCAGCAGCTTAAAGCGGGCTAGCGGGGGGAAGACCCAGTTCTTC
CASSLKRASGGKTQFF
>TRBV4-3|TRBJ1-2|-|-
TGCGCCAGCAGCCGTGAGTTGGGTGCAACTAACTATGGCTACACCTTC
CASSRELGATNYGYTF
>TRBV12-3/TRBV12-4|TRBJ1-1|-|TRBD1
TGTGCCAGCCATGCCGACAGGGAGGCTTTCTTT
CASHADREAFF
>TRBV10-3|TRBJ1-5|-|TRBD1
TGTGCCATCGGTGACAGGGAGGATCAGCCCCAGCATTTT
CAIGDREDQPQHF
>TRBV9|TRBJ2-3|-|-
TGTGCCAGCAGCGTGAGAGAAGGGGGAGTGACAGATACGCAGTATTTT
CASSVREGGVTDTQYF
>TRBV9|TRBJ2-1|few|TRBD1
TGTGCCAGCAGCCCCCGACGTGGGGGACAGGGAAGACAGAATGAGCAGTTCTTC
CASSPRRGGQGRQNEQFF
>TRBV3-1|TRBJ2-7|-|-
TGTGCCAGCAGCCAAGATTTAGGCAGCGAGCAGTACTTC
CASSQDLGSEQYF
>TRBV4-3|TRBJ1-2|-|-
TGCGCCAGCAGCCAAGAGTGGCAGAGAGCTAACTATGGCTACACCTTC
CASSQEWQRANYGYTF
>TRBV11-2|TRBJ1-6|few|-
TGTGCCAGCAGCTTAGATCCCGGCAGCTCACCCCTCCACTTT
CASSLDPGSSPLHF
>TRBV20-1|TRBJ2-4|-|-
TGCAGTGTTCCGGAGGGTACCAAAAACATTCAGTACTTC
CSVPEGTKNIQYF
>TRBV25-1|TRBJ2-7|few|-
TGTGCCAGCGGGCTACAGGGTTGGGAGGAGCAGTACTTC
CASGLQGWEEQYF
>TRBV20-1|TRBJ1-1|-|-
TGCAGTGCGGACGTGAACACTGAAGCTTTCTTT
CSADVNTEAFF
>TRBV6-2/TRBV6-3|TRBJ2-1|-|TRBD2
TGTGCCAGCACGAGGGCGGGGGGGTACAATGAGCAGTTCTTC
CASTRAGGYNEQFF
>TRBV9|TRBJ2-5|few|-
TGTGCCAGCAGCTCCGGGGGTTTCCAAGAGACCCAGTACTTC
CASSSGGFQETQYF
>TRBV19|TRBJ2-3|once|TRBD2
TGTGCCAGTAAACGGACTAGCGGGAGGGGAGATACGCAGTATTTT
CASKRTSGRGDTQYF
>TRBV20-1|TRBJ1-5|-|-
TGCAGTGCCACAGGTCATTATAGCAATCAGCCCCAGCATTTT
CSATGHYSNQPQHF
>TRBV27|TRBJ2-7|-|-
TGTGCCAGCAGGACCCCTCTCTACGAGCAGTACTTC
CASRTPLYEQYF
>TRBV9|TRBJ2-1|-|-
TGTGCCAGCAGCGTAGATGATTATGGGTCCTACAATGAGCAGTTCTTC
CASSVDDYGSYNEQFF
>TRBV11-3|TRBJ2-1|few|-
TGTGCCAGCAGCTTAGATCTGGGGGCCGATCGGAATGAGCAGTTCTTC
CASSLDLGADRNEQFF
>TRBV6-1|TRBJ2-4|-|TRBD1
TGTGCCAGCAGACAGGGGGTGGCCAAAAACATTCAGTACTTC
CASRQGVAKNIQYF
>TRBV27|TRBJ2-7|-|TRBD1
TGTGCCAGCAGTTTGAGTACACAGGGGTCTTACGAGCAGTACTTC
CASSLSTQGSYEQYF
>TRBV4-1|TRBJ2-6|-|TRBD1
TGCGCCAGCAGCCTAACAGGGGATGGGATCTCTGGGGCCAACGTCCTGACTTTC
CASSLTGDGISGANVLTF
>TRBV10-3|TRBJ2-5|-|-
TGTGCCATCAGGGACAGCGGGGAACAAGAGACCCAGTACTTC
CAIRDSGEQETQYF
>TRBV28|TRBJ1-2|few|-
TGTGCCAGCAGCTCCCCGGGAGGGAACGACTATGGCTACACCTTC
CASSSPGGNDYGYTF
>TRBV20-1|TRBJ2-7|-|-
TGCAGTGCTAGAATTCAGAGTGCCTACGAGCAGTACTTC
CSARIQSAYEQYF
>TRBV12-3/TRBV12-4|TRBJ2-1|few|-
TGTGCCAGCAGTTTTTTTGGGGTCAATGAGCAGTTCTTC
CASSFFGVNEQFF
>TRBV5-1|TRBJ1-2|-|TRBD1
TGCGCCAGCAGCAGGGGACAGGGAACGGATGGCTACACCTTC
CASSRGQGTDGYTF
>TRBV4-3|TRBJ2-3|-|-
TGCGCCAGCAGCCAAGGGGCAGGGAAGATAGATACGCAGTATTTT
CASSQGAGKIDTQYF
>TRBV4-1|TRBJ1-3|-|TRBD1
TGCGCCAGCAGCCAACCCAGGGGGTCGGGAAACACCATATATTTT
CASSQPRGSGNTIYF
>TRBV4-3|TRBJ2-4|-|TRBD1
TGCGCCAGCAGCCAAGATGCCGGGACAGGGTTAGACATTCAGTACTTC
CASSQDAGTGLDIQYF
>TRBV30|TRBJ2-6|-|-
TGTGCCTGGAGTGGGTACCAAGCCTCTGGGGCCAACGTCCTGACTTTC
CAWSGYQASGANVLTF